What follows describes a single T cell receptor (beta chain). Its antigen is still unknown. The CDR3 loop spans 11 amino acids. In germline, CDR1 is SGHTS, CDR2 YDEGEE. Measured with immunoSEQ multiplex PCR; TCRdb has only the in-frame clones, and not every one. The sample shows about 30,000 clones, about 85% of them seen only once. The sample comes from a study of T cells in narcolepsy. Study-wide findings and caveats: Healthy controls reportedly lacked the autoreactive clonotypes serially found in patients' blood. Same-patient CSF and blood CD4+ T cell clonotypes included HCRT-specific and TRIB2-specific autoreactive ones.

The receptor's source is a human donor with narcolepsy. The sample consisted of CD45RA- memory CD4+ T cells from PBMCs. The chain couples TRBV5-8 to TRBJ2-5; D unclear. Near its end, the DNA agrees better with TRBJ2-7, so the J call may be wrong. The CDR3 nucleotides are TGTGCCAGCAGCTTGGCCTACGAGCAGTACTTC. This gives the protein CASSLAYEQYF.